These 14 T cell receptor beta chains were all obtained from the same sample, sequenced in a study of T cells after yellow fever vaccination. Each CDR3 protein gets one entry after TCRdb re-called the 5' RACE reads with MiXCR. In the table there are under 500,000 distinct CDR3 sequences, roughly 20% of which are singletons. This specimen was PBMCs, taken before the yellow fever booster vaccination. The receptors derive from a man aged 18-30 years who received the YFV17D yellow fever vaccine.

The genes are TRBV6-5 and TRBJ1-2, with 7 bases fitting TRBD1. Germline V gives CDR1 MNHEY, CDR2 SVGAGI. After removal of 6 bases from V and 4 bases from J, the junction contained 5 bases not matched to a gene. The CDR3 contains 13 residues. The CDR3: CASRTGTVYGYTF. The CDR3 nucleotides are TGTGCCAGCAGGACAGGGACGGTCTATGGCTACACCTTC.

A few counts support this clonotype. The V call is TRBV7-3, the J call TRBJ1-6, with D perhaps TRBD1 (5 bases). Germline values: CDR1 SGHTA, CDR2 FQGTGA. This CDR3 has 13 residues. Trimming left V 2 bases short and J 12 bases short, with 11 bases between. CDR3 amino acids: CASSLGTGQPLHF. In nucleotides, the CDR3 is TGTGCCAGCAGCTTAGGGACCGGGCAACCCCTCCACTTT.

The genes are TRBV7-2 and TRBJ1-1; D uncertain. V lost 0 bases, J lost 4 bases, and 12 bases lay in between. The CDR3 consists of 15 residues. The germline gives CDR1 SGHTA, CDR2 FQGNSA. CDR3 sequence reads: CASSLARVMGTEAFF. CDR3 nucleotide sequence: TGTGCCAGCAGCTTAGCTAGGGTAATGGGCACTGAAGCTTTCTTT.

J is TRBJ2-5 and V is TRBV9, with D perhaps TRBD2 (5 bases). Germline assignment: CDR1 SGDLS and CDR2 YYNGEE. Trimming left V 4 bases short and J 2 bases short, with 18 bases between. The CDR3 covers 16 residues. CDR3 in amino acids: CASSPPMRRGQETQYF. CDR3 sequence (DNA): TGTGCCAGCAGCCCCCCGATGCGGCGCGGGCAAGAGACCCAGTACTTC. The whole variable domain, filled in from reference TRBV9 and TRBJ2-5, reads DSGVTQTPKHLITATGQRVTLRCSPRSGDLSVYWYQQSLDQGLQFLIQYYNGEERAKGNILERFSAQQFPDLHSELNLSSLELGDSALYFCASSPPMRRGQETQYFGPGTRLLVL.

This clonotype has more than one count but fewer than ten. The rearrangement links TRBV12-3 or TRBV12-4 to TRBJ1-2; 10 bases agree with TRBD1. V dropped 4 bases and J dropped 4; count of bases not matched to a gene: 6. CDR3 length: 15 amino acids. In DNA form, the CDR3 reads TGTGCCAGCAGTTCCCGGGACAGGGGCACCTATGGCTACACCTTC. Protein product: CASSSRDRGTYGYTF.

The V gene is TRBV6-1, the J gene TRBJ2-3, with 9 nucleotides matching TRBD2. Trimming cost V 7 bases and J 0 bases; bases outside gene matches: 5. Per the germline V gene, CDR1 is MNHNS and CDR2 is SASEGT. The CDR3 has 15 amino acids. CDR3 in amino acids: CASNSSGTSTDTQYF. The CDR3 region has the DNA TGTGCCAGCAACTCTAGCGGGACTAGCACAGATACGCAGTATTTT.

By frequency in the sample, this clonotype is medium-sized. The V gene is TRBV7-2, the J gene TRBJ2-5; the match to TRBD2 covers 8 bases. Germline V gene sequence: CDR1 SGHTA, CDR2 FQGNSA. Trimming cost V 4 bases and J 4 bases; bases outside gene matches: 5. The CDR3 consists of 14 residues. The DNA of the CDR3 is TGTGCCAGCAGCTCCGGGGGGGCCCCAGAGACCCAGTACTTC. Translated: CASSSGGAPETQYF.

A single count supports this clonotype. The chain uses TRBV7-2 and TRBJ2-7, with TRBD1 identical over 9 bases. Germline V lookup: CDR1 SGHTA, CDR2 FQGNSA. CDR3 size: 15 residues. Trimming at V came to 5 bases and at J to 2 bases, leaving 7 bases not matched to a gene. The chain's CDR3 is CASSSRDRDPYEQYV. CDR3 DNA: TGTGCCAGCAGCAGCCGGGACAGGGACCCCTACGAGCAGTACGTC.

There are a few counts of this clonotype. V is TRBV12-3 or TRBV12-4 and J is TRBJ2-1, with D tentatively TRBD1 or TRBD2 (6 bases each). The CDR3 consists of 15 residues. Deletions cut 1 base from V and 11 bases from J, with 18 bases between. Here the CDR3 reads CASSLGRGRGHQQFF. In nucleotides, the CDR3 is TGTGCCAGCAGTTTAGGCCGGGGGCGTGGGCATCAGCAGTTCTTC.

This clonotype came up a few times. CDR3 nucleotides: TGTGCCAGCAGCCCCCAGGGGGGGGGCTACGAGCAGTACTTC. Translation gives CASSPQGGGYEQYF. The rearrangement joins TRBV5-6 to TRBJ2-7, with D possibly being TRBD1 or TRBD2 (7 bases each). This CDR3 spans 14 amino acids. Germline CDR1 reads SGHDT; CDR2 reads YYEEEE. The ends were cut back, 4 bases at V and 3 bases at J, with 14 bases in the middle.

This chain connects TRBV19 to TRBJ2-6, with unresolved D. CDR1 is LNHDA and CDR2 is SQIVND in the germline V gene (reference sequence). The CDR3 spans 17 residues. V lost 3 bases and J lost 0, with 12 bases in between. CDR3 loop: CASSMGSPSSGANVLTF. The CDR3 DNA reads TGTGCCAGTAGTATGGGAAGCCCTAGCTCTGGGGCCAACGTCCTGACTTTC.

In its sample, this clonotype was seen a few times. The rearrangement uses TRBV29-1 and TRBJ2-7; 7 nucleotides align to TRBD1. V shed 7 bases and J 2 bases; nucleotides not matched to a gene: 8. CDR3 length equals 13 residues. Germline CDR1 SQVTM, CDR2 ANQGSEA. CDR3 region: CSATGVFAYEQYF. The CDR3 DNA sequence: TGCAGCGCAACAGGGGTTTTTGCCTACGAGCAGTACTTC.

This chain uses TRBV5-1 with TRBJ1-2; TRBD1 might be the D (5 bases). V gave up 0 bases and J gave up 3 bases, with 12 bases separating them. This CDR3 is built from 15 residues. Germline CDR1 SGHRS, CDR2 YFSETQ. CDR3 bases: TGCGCCAGCAGCTTGGTCCAGGGAAAGGACTATGGCTACACCTTC. As protein: CASSLVQGKDYGYTF.

This clonotype was seen at least ten times. The gene calls are TRBV20-1 and TRBJ1-2; TRBD1 might be the D (5 bases). Germline V gene lookup returns CDR1 DFQATT and CDR2 SNEGSKA (reference sequence). This CDR3 region has 13 residues. The V and J ends lost 3 bases and 0 bases respectively, with 8 bases between them. CDR3 amino acids: CSASRESNYGYTF. Here the CDR3 DNA reads TGCAGTGCTAGCAGGGAATCTAACTATGGCTACACCTTC.